This is a list of T cell receptor beta chains from one sample in a study of T cell responses to AZD1222 COVID-19 vaccine. Some clones are missing from TCRdb's copy, which holds only in-frame ones; the method was immunoSEQ multiplex PCR. The table has approximately 140,000 clones, about nine tenths seen once; the top ten hold more than 3%. Here the sequenced sample was peripheral blood, taken 28 days after the second AZD1222 dose. The receptors derive from an adult who received the AZD1222 COVID-19 vaccine. Both conserved end residues are part of each CDR3. A D gene is named only where the DNA matches it firmly. Clone size, where shown, is once, few, many, or a class for clones that have expanded.

NA,TRBJ1-2,NA,TRBV27,CASSFQSMAGYTF,TGTGCCAGCAGTTTCCAGTCGATGGCTGGCTACACCTTC
NA,TRBJ1-1,NA,TRBV30,CAWSVSSTGTEAFF,TGTGCCTGGAGTGTATCCAGCACGGGGACTGAAGCTTTCTTT
NA,TRBJ2-7,NA,TRBV2,CASSDRGSLYEQYF,TGTGCCAGCAGTGACAGGGGCTCGCTCTACGAGCAGTACTTC
NA,TRBJ2-3,NA,TRBV4-1,CASSQDPRGADTQYF,TGCGCCAGCAGCCAAGATCCCCGCGGGGCAGATACGCAGTATTTT
NA,TRBJ1-4,once,TRBV18,CASHRDVGNEKLFF,TGTGCCAGCCACCGGGATGTCGGTAATGAAAAACTGTTTTTT
NA,TRBJ1-3,NA,TRBV28,CASSPGLGSGNTIYF,TGTGCCAGCAGTCCTGGCCTGGGCTCTGGAAACACCATATATTTT
TRBD2,TRBJ2-1,NA,TRBV7-2,CASSIGTNSYNEQFF,TGTGCCAGCAGCATCGGGACTAACTCCTACAATGAGCAGTTCTTC
NA,TRBJ2-1,once,TRBV19,CASSRGTGGNEQFF,TGTGCCAGTAGTCGGGGGACGGGTGGCAATGAGCAGTTCTTC
NA,TRBJ1-2,NA,TRBV29-1,CSVEDAGAGYTF,TGCAGCGTTGAAGATGCAGGGGCTGGCTACACCTTC
NA,TRBJ1-1,once,TRBV7-9,CASKFQGPEAFF,TGTGCCAGTAAATTCCAGGGGCCTGAAGCTTTCTTT
TRBD1,TRBJ2-7,NA,TRBV2,CASRADRANSYEQYF,TGTGCCAGCAGAGCCGACAGGGCCAACTCCTACGAGCAGTACTTC
TRBD1,TRBJ1-5,NA,TRBV24-1,CATSESGQGFGNQPQHF,TGTGCCACCAGTGAGTCGGGACAGGGATTCGGCAATCAGCCCCAGCATTTT
TRBD2,TRBJ2-2,NA,TRBV5-5,CASSLGTSGRAVGTGELFF,TGTGCCAGCAGCTTGGGGACTAGCGGGAGGGCCGTGGGCACCGGGGAGCTGTTTTTT
TRBD1,TRBJ2-7,NA,TRBV30,CAWSAAGTGGGEQYF,TGTGCCTGGAGTGCGGCTGGGACAGGGGGCGGCGAGCAGTACTTC
TRBD1,TRBJ2-1,NA,TRBV6-5,CASARDRGRNEQFF,TGTGCCAGCGCTCGGGACAGGGGTCGAAATGAGCAGTTCTTC
TRBD1,TRBJ2-7,NA,TRBV12-5,CASGLAQGSYYEQYF,TGTGCTAGTGGTTTGGCACAGGGGTCTTATTACGAGCAGTACTTC
NA,TRBJ2-7,NA,TRBV5-1,CASRGEGLSYEQYF,TGCGCCAGCCGCGGTGAGGGCCTCTCCTACGAGCAGTACTTC
TRBD1,TRBJ2-1,NA,TRBV25-1,CASTRDSHNEQFF,TGTGCCAGCACCCGGGACAGTCACAATGAGCAGTTCTTC
NA,TRBJ1-1,once,TRBV7-9,CASSPDQGAFF,TGTGCCAGCAGCCCGGACCAGGGAGCTTTCTTT
NA,TRBJ1-1,NA,TRBV7-9,CASSQMGTAEAFF,TGTGCCAGCAGCCAGATGGGGACGGCTGAAGCTTTCTTT
TRBD1,TRBJ2-7,NA,TRBV19,CASSIAPPGGQDEQYF,TGTGCCAGTAGTATAGCCCCCCCAGGGGGCCAGGACGAGCAGTACTTC
NA,TRBJ1-1,NA,TRBV7-8,CASSLATEAFF,TGTGCCAGCAGCTTAGCGACCGAAGCTTTCTTT
NA,TRBJ1-1,NA,TRBV7-9,CASSSDPEAFF,TGTGCCAGCAGCTCGGACCCTGAAGCTTTCTTT
NA,TRBJ2-7,NA,TRBV25-1,CASSVGTYEQYF,TGTGCCAGCAGTGTGGGTACCTACGAGCAGTACTTC
NA,TRBJ2-7,NA,TRBV11-2,CASTSYEQYF,TGTGCCAGCACCTCCTACGAGCAGTACTTC
TRBD1,TRBJ1-1,NA,TRBV27,CASSSRAQGDTEAFF,TGTGCCAGCAGTTCCAGGGCCCAGGGGGACACTGAAGCTTTCTTT
TRBD2,TRBJ2-7,NA,TRBV20-1,CSASLLAGAGEQYF,TGCAGTGCTAGTCTACTAGCGGGAGCTGGGGAGCAGTACTTC
TRBD1,TRBJ2-7,NA,TRBV14,CASSGRQGNYEQYF,TGTGCCAGCAGCGGACGACAGGGAAACTACGAGCAGTACTTC
TRBD2,TRBJ2-1,NA,TRBV5-1,CASSPGTSGSRSSYNEQFF,TGCGCCAGCAGCCCCGGGACTAGCGGGAGCCGGAGCTCCTACAATGAGCAGTTCTTC
NA,TRBJ2-7,NA,TRBV5-4,CASSPEGSYEQYF,TGTGCCAGCAGCCCGGAAGGGTCCTACGAGCAGTACTTC
NA,TRBJ2-7,NA,TRBV5-1,CASSFRTGYYEQYF,TGCGCCAGCAGCTTCCGTACAGGGTACTACGAGCAGTACTTC
TRBD1,TRBJ2-7,NA,TRBV7-9,CASSLIRGGTADYEQYF,TGTGCCAGCAGCTTAATAAGGGGTGGGACAGCTGACTACGAGCAGTACTTC
TRBD2,TRBJ2-7,NA,TRBV30,CAWSVLAASYEQYF,TGTGCCTGGAGTGTGCTAGCGGCTTCCTACGAGCAGTACTTC
TRBD1,TRBJ2-7,NA,TRBV4-1,CASSQAPGQGYEQYF,TGCGCCAGCAGCCAAGCGCCGGGACAGGGTTACGAGCAGTACTTC
NA,TRBJ2-7,NA,TRBV7-9,CASSSPFTVNEQYF,TGTGCCAGCAGCTCCCCCTTTACGGTTAACGAGCAGTACTTC
NA,TRBJ1-4,NA,TRBV18,CASSPRRGDEKLFF,TGTGCCAGCTCACCACGCAGGGGAGATGAAAAACTGTTTTTT
NA,TRBJ2-7,once,TRBV27,CASSKSGVGSYEQYF,TGTGCCAGCAGTAAGTCGGGGGTCGGGTCCTACGAGCAGTACTTC
NA,TRBJ2-5,NA,TRBV5-6,CASSLASRETQYF,TGTGCCAGCAGCTTGGCCTCTAGGGAGACCCAGTACTTC
NA,TRBJ2-7,NA,TRBV2,CATHSGSSYEQYF,TGTGCCACCCATAGCGGAAGCTCCTACGAGCAGTACTTC
TRBD2,TRBJ2-1,once,TRBV3-1/TRBV3-2,CASSQGTSGRGEQFF,TGTGCCAGCAGCCAAGGGACTAGCGGGAGAGGAGAGCAGTTCTTC
TRBD1,TRBJ2-1,NA,TRBV11-2,CASSFSRDSPNLYNEQFF,TGTGCCAGCAGCTTTTCCCGGGACAGTCCTAATCTCTACAATGAGCAGTTCTTC
NA,TRBJ1-5,NA,TRBV9,CASSGGQGGTPNQPQHF,TGTGCCAGCAGTGGAGGTCAGGGAGGGACGCCTAATCAGCCCCAGCATTTT
NA,TRBJ2-7,NA,TRBV6-2/TRBV6-3,CASSYSPSEEYF,TGTGCCAGCAGTTACTCGCCTAGCGAAGAGTACTTC
TRBD2,TRBJ2-1,NA,TRBV7-6,CASSLVAGLAGQTSYNEQFF,TGTGCCAGCAGCTTAGTTGCAGGACTAGCGGGACAGACCTCCTACAATGAGCAGTTCTTC
NA,TRBJ1-5,NA,TRBV18,CASSPASGRNQPQHF,TGTGCCAGCTCACCAGCGTCAGGGCGAAATCAGCCCCAGCATTTT
TRBD1,TRBJ1-1,NA,TRBV5-1,CASSFGTVQNTEAFF,TGCGCCAGCAGCTTTGGGACAGTCCAGAACACTGAAGCTTTCTTT
NA,TRBJ2-7,NA,TRBV28,CASSLKLTGEQYF,TGTGCCAGCAGTTTAAAGCTAACGGGCGAGCAGTACTTC
TRBD1,TRBJ1-6,once,TRBV27,CASSFRQGYSPLHF,TGTGCCAGCAGTTTTCGACAGGGTTATTCACCCCTCCACTTT
NA,TRBJ1-5,NA,TRBV6-1,CASSESVTPGNQPQHF,TGTGCCAGCAGTGAATCGGTGACACCTGGCAATCAGCCCCAGCATTTT
NA,TRBJ2-1,NA,TRBV6-6,CASSNREREGNEQFF,TGTGCCAGCAGTAACCGGGAACGCGAGGGGAATGAGCAGTTCTTC
TRBD2,TRBJ2-7,NA,TRBV28,CASSFESGEASYEQYF,TGTGCCAGCAGTTTTGAGAGCGGGGAGGCTTCCTACGAGCAGTACTTC
NA,TRBJ1-5,NA,TRBV18,CASSRDGTDQPQHF,TGTGCCAGCTCACGGGACGGGACTGATCAGCCCCAGCATTTT
TRBD1,TRBJ2-3,NA,TRBV7-2,CASSSRQGASNTQYF,TGTGCCAGCAGCTCGCGGCAGGGGGCCTCAAATACGCAGTATTTT
TRBD1,TRBJ1-5,NA,TRBV4-2,CASSQDGRGRFGPRYNQPQHF,TGTGCCAGCAGCCAAGATGGCAGGGGGCGCTTCGGTCCCCGTTATAATCAGCCCCAGCATTTT
NA,TRBJ1-1,NA,TRBV7-2,CASSLGGIAIEAFF,TGTGCCAGCAGCTTAGGTGGGATAGCGATTGAAGCTTTCTTT
NA,TRBJ2-5,NA,TRBV5-4,CASSRQVVQETQYF,TGTGCCAGCAGTAGGCAGGTGGTTCAAGAGACCCAGTACTTC
NA,TRBJ1-2,NA,TRBV18,CASSPPSSGYGYTF,TGTGCCAGCTCACCACCGTCTAGTGGCTATGGCTACACCTTC
NA,TRBJ2-5,once,TRBV5-1,CASSLEAGRQETQYF,TGCGCCAGCAGCTTGGAGGCAGGGCGACAGGAGACCCAGTACTTC